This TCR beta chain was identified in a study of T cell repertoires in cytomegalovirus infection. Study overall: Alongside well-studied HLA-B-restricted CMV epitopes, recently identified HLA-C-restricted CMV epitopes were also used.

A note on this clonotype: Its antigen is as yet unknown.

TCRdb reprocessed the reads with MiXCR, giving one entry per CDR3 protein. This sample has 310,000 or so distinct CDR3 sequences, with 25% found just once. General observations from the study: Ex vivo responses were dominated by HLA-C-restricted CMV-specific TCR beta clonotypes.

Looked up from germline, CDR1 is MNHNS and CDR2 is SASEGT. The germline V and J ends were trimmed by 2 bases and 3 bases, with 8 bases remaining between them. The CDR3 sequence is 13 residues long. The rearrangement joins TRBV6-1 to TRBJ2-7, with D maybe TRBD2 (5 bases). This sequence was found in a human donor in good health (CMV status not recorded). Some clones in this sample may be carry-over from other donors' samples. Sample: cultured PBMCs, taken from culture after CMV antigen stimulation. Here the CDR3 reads CASSERRDYEQYV. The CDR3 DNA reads TGTGCCAGCAGTGAACGACGGGACTACGAGCAGTACGTC.